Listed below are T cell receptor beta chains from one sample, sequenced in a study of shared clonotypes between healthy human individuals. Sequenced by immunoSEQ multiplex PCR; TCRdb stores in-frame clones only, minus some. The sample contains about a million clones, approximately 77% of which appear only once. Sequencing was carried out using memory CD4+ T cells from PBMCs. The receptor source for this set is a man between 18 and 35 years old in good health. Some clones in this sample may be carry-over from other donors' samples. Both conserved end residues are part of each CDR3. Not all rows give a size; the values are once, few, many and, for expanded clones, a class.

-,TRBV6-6,CASSESGKNIQYF
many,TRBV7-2,CASSLGPLGVQYF
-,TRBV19,CASSIVGNGRYTGELFF
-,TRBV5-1,CASSLGTGDSGYTF
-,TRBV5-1,CASSLYNHRPDTQYF
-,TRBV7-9,CASSPSLADTGELFF
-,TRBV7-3,CASSLTASAINTGELFF
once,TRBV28,CASSMAGYGYTF
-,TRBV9,CASSVERLVTDTQYF
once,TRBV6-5,CASSYSSGSYGYTF
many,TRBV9,CASSVATGTGTQETQYF
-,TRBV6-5,CASSYGSRVTGELFF
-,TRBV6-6,CASRRVGLAGEQFF
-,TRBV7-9,CASSSGTRSNQPQHF
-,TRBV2,CASRALTGMGQPQHF
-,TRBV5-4,CASSLFSGGGNGYTF
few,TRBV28,CASRGSSDEQFF
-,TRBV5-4,CASSLGGSTNQPQHF
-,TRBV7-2,CASSSHRDTQYF
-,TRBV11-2,CASTRGQPPYEQYF
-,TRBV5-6,CASSGGTRDNEQFF
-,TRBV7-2,CASSLEDRVYTF
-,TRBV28,CASSSPGLGTYEQYF
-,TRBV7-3,CASSRNRDTQYF
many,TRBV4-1,CASSQDSGANVLTF
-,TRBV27,CASSYDRRNEKLFF
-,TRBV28,CASSPRTGGNIQYF
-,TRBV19,CASSRGQGATGANVLTF
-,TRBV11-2,CASSAGQGYGYTF
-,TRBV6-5,CASGTGYPSYNEQFF
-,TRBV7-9,CASSYQRSGYTF
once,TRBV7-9,CASSFRGPYNEQFF
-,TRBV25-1,CASSASGRGSTDTQYF
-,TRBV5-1,CASSEWVTNYGYTF
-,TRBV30,CAVGGNTIYF
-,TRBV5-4,CASSLAGPHEQYF
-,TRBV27,CASSPELAYNEQFF
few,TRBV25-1,CASSPDRGEETQYF
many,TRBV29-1,CSVEDEGRAGGYTF
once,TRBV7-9,CASSLALAEQGEQFF
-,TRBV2,CASSSTVGSANEKLFF
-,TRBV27,CASSYGPWREQYF
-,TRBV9,CAPQASSYNEQFF
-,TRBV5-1,CASSLAGTARTQYF
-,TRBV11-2,CASMVQGARETQYF
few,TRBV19,CASSIVQGGAGYTF
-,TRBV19,CASSTLGQGNTEAFF
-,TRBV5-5,CASSYPGASGNEQFF
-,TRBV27,CASRSETTGAESYGYTF
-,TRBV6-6,CASSYRASEKLFF
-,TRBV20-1,CSAGGVSPLHF
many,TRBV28,CASTLHGAILNYGYTF
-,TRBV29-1,CSVARPGEKLFF
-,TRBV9,CASSVVGGYEQYF
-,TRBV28,CAIRGPPPQDEQFF